This passage covers 21 T cell receptor beta chains from one sample sequenced in a study of blood T cell repertoires in COVID-19. Libraries were prepared by immunoSEQ multiplex PCR; TCRdb keeps only in-frame clonotypes and omits some of them. The data contain around 260,000 clones, about nine tenths of them singletons. The specimen was peripheral blood. The receptors come from a woman in her twenties or thirties with active or convalescent COVID-19.

The rearrangement joins TRBV19 to TRBJ1-3; 7 positions agree with TRBD1. The trim removed 4 bases at V and 0 bases at J, leaving 6 bases unmatched. The CDR3 extends over 16 amino acids. The germline gives CDR1 LNHDA, CDR2 SQIVND (reference sequence). The CDR3 is CASSTPTGNSGNTIYF. In DNA form, the CDR3 reads TGTGCCAGTAGTACTCCGACAGGGAACTCTGGAAACACCATATATTTT.

The rearrangement links TRBV6-2 or TRBV6-3 to TRBJ2-7; 12 bases agree with TRBD2. V gave up 4 bases and J gave up 7 bases; unmatched junction bases: 11. Per the germline V gene, CDR1 is MNHEY and CDR2 is SVGEGT. The CDR3 extends over 16 amino acids. This chain's CDR3 is CASSSPTSGGRWEQYF. The CDR3 DNA reads as TGTGCCAGCAGTTCCCCGACTAGCGGGGGACGGTGGGAGCAGTACTTC.

The V call is TRBV28, the J call TRBJ1-1; TRBD1 agrees at 7 bases. CDR1 and CDR2 (germline): MDHEN, SYDVKM. This CDR3 region has 17 residues. V lost 5 bases to trimming and J lost 1 base; unmatched junction nucleotides: 13. In DNA form, the CDR3 reads TGTGCCAGCAGTACTTATAGCGGGACAGTTGGGAACACTGAAGCTTTCTTT. Amino acid sequence: CASSTYSGTVGNTEAFF.

This rearrangement joins TRBV18 to TRBJ2-7; tentative D call: TRBD2 (5 bases). Trimming pared 1 base from V and 0 bases from J, leaving 13 bases between. Germline V lookup: CDR1 KGHSH, CDR2 LQKENI. The CDR3 runs to 16 residues. As DNA, the CDR3 is TGTGCCAGCTCACCACTGGCAATTGGGAGCTCCTACGAGCAGTACTTC. Translated, it gives CASSPLAIGSSYEQYF.

The chain joins TRBV5-1 to TRBJ1-1, with D possibly TRBD1 on 6 matching bases. V was pared by 0 bases and J by 1 base, with 13 bases between. CDR3 length: 16 residues. Germline CDR1 and CDR2: SGHRS and YFSETQ. CDR3 in amino acids: CASSLALGGANTEAFF. The CDR3 nucleotides read TGCGCCAGCAGCTTGGCCCTAGGGGGGGCGAACACTGAAGCTTTCTTT.

This chain connects TRBV9 to TRBJ1-2; possibly TRBD1 for D (6 bases). Germline V gives CDR1 SGDLS, CDR2 YYNGEE. This CDR3 is 14 amino acids long. V lost 3 bases to trimming and J lost 0 bases, with 9 bases between them. In DNA, the CDR3 is TGTGCCAGCAGCGCGAGGACAGCTAACTATGGCTACACCTTC. Its protein product is CASSARTANYGYTF.

The count of this clone is one. The V call is TRBV5-1, the J call TRBJ2-5; D gene uncertain. The CDR3 loop spans 12 amino acids. V lost 4 bases, J lost 0 bases, and 4 bases lay in between. Germline assignment: CDR1 SGHRS and CDR2 YFSETQ. The CDR3 protein is CASSRDQETQYF. The CDR3, as DNA: TGCGCCAGCAGCCGGGACCAAGAGACCCAGTACTTC.

This chain uses TRBV18 with TRBJ1-5; D call uncertain. This CDR3 contains 15 residues. Germline CDR1 reads KGHSH; CDR2 reads LQKENI. V was pared by 5 bases and J by 8 bases, with 19 bases between. For the CDR3, the DNA is TGTGCCAGCTCATCGGGCGCCCGGTCGAGGGAGCCCCAGCATTTT. Protein product: CASSSGARSREPQHF.

V is TRBV2 and J is TRBJ1-2, with D unclear. Trimming cost V 0 bases and J 6 bases, with 8 bases left between them. From germline, CDR1 is SNHLY and CDR2 FYNNEI. This CDR3 has 13 residues. Here the CDR3 reads CASSEAYGNGYTF. Here the CDR3 DNA reads TGTGCCAGCAGTGAAGCGTACGGGAATGGCTACACCTTC. The full variable domain, completed using reference TRBV2 and TRBJ1-2, is EPEVTQTPSHQVTQMGQEVILRCVPISNHLYFYWYRQILGQKVEFLVSFYNNEISEKSEIFDDQFSVERPDGSNFTLKIRSTKLEDSAMYFCASSEAYGNGYTFGSGTRLTVV.

The chain joins TRBV10-3 to TRBJ2-2, with D perhaps TRBD2 (6 bases). Trimming removed 3 bases from V and 1 base from J, with 12 bases in between. The length of the CDR3 is 16 residues. Germline V gives CDR1 ENHRY, CDR2 SYGVKD. The CDR3 bases are TGTGCCATCAGTGAATTCCCAGCGGGGAACACCGGGGAGCTGTTTTTT. Its translation: CAISEFPAGNTGELFF.

This chain connects TRBV5-6 to TRBJ2-5; D possibly corresponds to TRBD1 (5 bases). The CDR3 length is 15 residues. The V end was cut by 1 base, the J end by 0 bases, with 10 bases between. Germline CDR1 SGHDT, CDR2 YYEEEE. CDR3 DNA: TGTGCCAGCAGCTTGTCCAGGACACACCAAGAGACCCAGTACTTC. Encoded protein: CASSLSRTHQETQYF.

The chain recombines TRBV18 with TRBJ2-1; TRBD2 might be the D (6 bases). Per the germline V gene, CDR1 is KGHSH and CDR2 is LQKENI. The ends were cut back, 1 base at V and 4 bases at J, with 17 bases in the middle. The CDR3 loop spans 17 amino acids. CDR3 amino acids: CASSPRGGNGKYNEQFF. In DNA form, the CDR3 reads TGTGCCAGCTCACCACGGGGAGGCAACGGCAAGTACAATGAGCAGTTCTTC. The complete variable domain, with remaining parts taken from reference TRBV18 and TRBJ2-1, reads NAGVMQNPRHLVRRRGQEARLRCSPMKGHSHVYWYRQLPEEGLKFMVYLQKENIIDESGMPKERFSAEFPKEGPSILRIQQVVRGDSAAYFCASSPRGGNGKYNEQFFGPGTRLTVL.

The DNA of the CDR3 is TGTGCCAGCAGCCAGATGACAGGACTCTCCTACAATGAGCAGTTCTTC. Encoded protein: CASSQMTGLSYNEQFF. This rearrangement joins TRBV5-4 to TRBJ2-1; possibly TRBD1 for D (6 bases). The CDR3 sequence is 16 residues long. V was cut by 4 bases and J by 0 bases, with 14 bases left in between. Looked up from germline, CDR1 is SGHNT and CDR2 is YYREEE (reference sequence).

The chain couples TRBV18 to TRBJ2-2; a weak D match, TRBD2 (6 bases). CDR3 length equals 15 residues. Between the trimmed V and J ends, which lost 6 bases and 4 bases, there was a span of 15 bases. Germline CDR1 reads KGHSH; CDR2 reads LQKENI. For the CDR3, the DNA is TGTGCCAGCTCTCGACTGGAGGGCAGCACCGGGGAGCTGTTTTTT. Translation: CASSRLEGSTGELFF.

The chain recombines TRBV27 with TRBJ1-1; 7 bases are a match to TRBD1. The V segment lost 0 bases and the J segment 1 base; nucleotides outside the gene matches: 5. Germline CDR1 MNHEY, CDR2 SMNVEV (reference sequence). CDR3 length: 16 amino acids. DNA of the CDR3: TGTGCCAGCAGTTTATCCGGAGGGGGCTCGAACACTGAAGCTTTCTTT. It specifies CASSLSGGGSNTEAFF.

The chain combines TRBV7-9 with TRBJ1-5, with 9 bases identical to TRBD1. The CDR3 has 14 residues. The trim removed 5 bases at V and 6 bases at J, leaving 5 bases unmatched. Germline CDR1 reads SEHNR; CDR2 reads FQNEAQ (reference sequence). The CDR3, as DNA: TGTGCCAGCAGCGAACAGGGGGCGGGTCAGCCCCAGCATTTT. Protein sequence: CASSEQGAGQPQHF.

This clone was seen a handful of times. A read error may produce the germline difference seen at one junction end. The V gene is TRBV6-5, the J gene TRBJ1-2; TRBD1 is a possible D gene (6 bases). The CDR3 loop spans 13 amino acids. The germline V gene encodes CDR1 MNHEY and CDR2 SVGAGI. The chain's CDR3 is CASSRDTSYGYTF. DNA of the CDR3: TGTGCGAGCAGCCGGGACACTTCATATGGCTACACCTTC.

The rearrangement uses TRBV5-1 and TRBJ2-2; 9 bases are a match to TRBD1. Trimming at V came to 4 bases and at J to 3 bases, leaving 7 bases not matched to a gene. Germline V CDR1 and CDR2: SGHRS, YFSETQ. The CDR3 has 16 residues. CDR3 loop: CASSTTGGRDTGELFF. CDR3 nucleotides: TGCGCCAGCAGCACCACAGGGGGCAGGGACACCGGGGAGCTGTTTTTT.

The rearrangement links TRBV5-1 to TRBJ2-2; no definite D call. The CDR3 consists of 15 residues. Per the germline V gene, CDR1 is SGHRS and CDR2 is YFSETQ. Trimming removed 0 bases from V and 4 bases from J, with 10 bases in between. The CDR3 region has the DNA TGCGCCAGCAGCTTGGACGGGTCGGGCACCGGGGAGCTGTTTTTT. Amino acids: CASSLDGSGTGELFF.

This chain connects TRBV23-1 to TRBJ1-5; TRBD1 matches 9 bases. TRBV23-1 counts as an open reading frame of uncertain function. J was trimmed by 3 bases and V by 0 bases; bases with no gene match: 3. The CDR3 sequence is 16 residues long. CDR3 protein: CASSQSDRGTNQPQHF. DNA of the CDR3: TGCGCCAGCAGTCAATCCGACAGGGGGACCAATCAGCCCCAGCATTTT.

The chain has TRBV28 and TRBJ2-5, with D possibly TRBD1 on 6 matching bases. Trimming left V 2 bases short and J 1 base short, with 8 bases between. Germline CDR1 and CDR2: MDHEN and SYDVKM. The CDR3 extends over 14 amino acids. The CDR3 loop reads CASSLGQPQETQYF. The CDR3, as DNA: TGTGCCAGCAGTTTAGGACAGCCCCAAGAGACCCAGTACTTC.